The 19 T cell receptor beta chains below come from one sample, sequenced in a study of T cells after yellow fever vaccination. TCRdb used MiXCR to reprocess the 5' RACE reads, holding one entry per CDR3 protein. The sample contains hundreds of thousands of distinct CDR3 sequences, around an eighth of which appear only once. The material sequenced was PBMCs, taken on the day of the yellow fever booster vaccination. The receptor source for this set is a man between 25 and 39 years old who received the YFV17D yellow fever vaccine.

V is TRBV9 and J is TRBJ2-7; unclear D gene. The germline V gene has CDR1 SGDLS and CDR2 YYNGEE. The CDR3 sequence is 13 residues long. V was cut by 0 bases and J by 5 bases, with 9 bases left in between. DNA of the CDR3: TGTGCCAGCAGCGTAGTGTCAGGTGACGAGCAGTACTTC. This gives the protein CASSVVSGDEQYF. The full variable domain, rest sourced from reference TRBV9 and TRBJ2-7, is DSGVTQTPKHLITATGQRVTLRCSPRSGDLSVYWYQQSLDQGLQFLIQYYNGEERAKGNILERFSAQQFPDLHSELNLSSLELGDSALYFCASSVVSGDEQYFGPGTRLTVT.

This clonotype was observed a handful of times. This chain joins TRBV18 and TRBJ2-1, with TRBD2 identical over 7 bases. The CDR3 runs to 15 residues. In germline, CDR1 is KGHSH, CDR2 LQKENI. V was clipped by 2 bases and J by 4 bases; unmatched bases: 5. Here the CDR3 reads CASSPVLAEYNEQFF. The CDR3 coding sequence is TGTGCCAGCTCACCAGTGCTAGCGGAGTACAATGAGCAGTTCTTC.

This clonotype was detected a few times. The chain carries TRBV20-1 and TRBJ2-5, with D uncertain. Trimming stripped 4 bases from V and 0 bases from J, with 15 bases between. This CDR3 has 15 amino acids. Germline V gene sequence: CDR1 DFQATT, CDR2 SNEGSKA (reference sequence). CDR3 nucleotides: TGCAGTGCTAACCCTATGGCGCTTTACCAAGAGACCCAGTACTTC. Protein product: CSANPMALYQETQYF.

CDR3 DNA: TGCAGCGGGGGACACTCGAACACCGGGGAGCTGTTTTTT. Its protein product is CSGGHSNTGELFF. The chain is built from TRBV29-1 and TRBJ2-2; D may be TRBD1 (6 bases). The germline CDR1 and CDR2 sequences are SQVTM and ANQGSEA. This CDR3 contains 13 residues. Between the trimmed V and J ends, which lost 7 bases and 0 bases, there was a span of 9 bases.

There are a few counts of this clonotype. This chain uses TRBV4-3 with TRBJ1-2; 9 nucleotides match TRBD1. The CDR3 spans 14 residues. The germline V gene has CDR1 LGHNA and CDR2 YSLEER. The V and J ends lost 3 bases and 4 bases, in that order; junction bases with no gene match: 3. In nucleotides, the CDR3 is TGCGCCAGCAGCCACACAGGGGGCTTCTATGGCTACACCTTC. It codes for CASSHTGGFYGYTF.

V usage is TRBV7-9 and J usage is TRBJ2-7; D gene uncertain. V was pared by 5 bases and J by 2 bases, with 10 bases between. Germline lookup yields CDR1 SEHNR and CDR2 FQNEAQ (reference sequence). The CDR3 length is 13 residues. CDR3 DNA: TGTGCCAGCAGCGGTGAGAAGACCTACGAGCAGTACTTC. It is translated as CASSGEKTYEQYF. Full variable domain (remainder filled in from reference TRBV7-9 and TRBJ2-7): DTGVSQNPRHKITKRGQNVTFRCDPISEHNRLYWYRQTLGQGPEFLTYFQNEAQLEKSRLLSDRFSAERPKGSFSTLEIQRTEQGDSAMYLCASSGEKTYEQYFGPGTRLTVT.

This clonotype came up a few times. This chain uses TRBV4-3 with TRBJ1-5; unclear D gene. The CDR3 consists of 14 residues. CDR1 is LGHNA and CDR2 is YSLEER in the germline V gene. V was cut by 1 base and J by 6 bases, with 10 bases left in between. This CDR3 reads CASSQGRAVQPQHF. Written as DNA, the CDR3 is TGCGCCAGCAGCCAAGGGAGGGCGGTTCAGCCCCAGCATTTT.

This clonotype was seen a few times. The gene calls are TRBV29-1 and TRBJ2-7; D possibly corresponds to TRBD2 (5 bases). The CDR3 totals 13 residues. V dropped 3 bases and J dropped 3 bases, with 12 bases sitting between them. CDR1 and CDR2 from the germline V gene are SQVTM and ANQGSEA. The CDR3 sequence: CSVEIYRDYEQYF. The DNA for the CDR3 is TGCAGCGTTGAGATTTACCGGGACTACGAGCAGTACTTC.

This clonotype has just a few counts. This chain connects TRBV28 to TRBJ2-2, with D tentatively TRBD1 (6 bases). In germline, CDR1 is MDHEN, CDR2 SYDVKM. This CDR3 has 15 residues. V was pared by 2 bases and J by 2 bases, with 9 bases between. CDR3 residues: CASSLQGLNTGELFF. CDR3 coding DNA: TGTGCCAGCAGTTTACAGGGGCTTAACACCGGGGAGCTGTTTTTT.

This chain joins TRBV10-3 and TRBJ1-4, with 9 bases fitting TRBD1. The CDR3 consists of 16 residues. Trimming removed 2 bases from V and 7 bases from J; junction bases left unmatched: 8. CDR1 is ENHRY, CDR2 SYGVKD, per germline. The DNA for the CDR3 is TGTGCCATCAGTGAGCAACAGGGGGCGCGGGGTGAAAAACTGTTTTTT. Protein sequence: CAISEQQGARGEKLFF.

V gene TRBV16 combines with J gene TRBJ2-2, with 9 positions matching TRBD1. There are 15 residues in the CDR3. The V segment lost 4 bases and the J segment 5 bases; nucleotides outside the gene matches: 5. The V gene's germline CDR1 is KGHSY and CDR2 FQNENV. The CDR3, as DNA: TGTGCCAGCAGCCCCGGGACAGGGAGAACCGGGGAGCTGTTTTTT. This encodes CASSPGTGRTGELFF.

This clonotype was seen more than once but under ten times. The V call is TRBV18, the J call TRBJ2-1; TRBD2 matches at 7 bases. The length of the CDR3 is 15 residues. The germline V gene encodes CDR1 KGHSH and CDR2 LQKENI. The junction had 9 bases not matched to a gene; V was cut back by 2 bases and J by 8 bases. The chain's CDR3 is CASSPRRERLDEQFF. CDR3 coding DNA: TGTGCCAGCTCACCAAGGCGGGAGAGGTTGGATGAGCAGTTCTTC.

The rearrangement joins TRBV20-1 to TRBJ2-1, with TRBD2 matching 8 bases. Germline-derived CDR1 and CDR2 are DFQATT and SNEGSKA (reference sequence). Trimming at V came to 3 bases and at J to 10 bases, leaving 14 bases not matched to a gene. The CDR3 runs 15 residues. CDR3 sequence: CSASVSVGRAQEQFF. The CDR3 coding sequence is TGCAGTGCTAGTGTTTCCGTCGGGAGGGCACAAGAGCAGTTCTTC.

The J gene is TRBJ2-1, the V gene TRBV7-6; TRBD2 agrees at 7 bases. The CDR3 length is 17 residues. The V segment lost 4 bases and the J segment 3 bases; nucleotides outside the gene matches: 12. CDR1 SGHVS and CDR2 FNYEAQ come from the germline V gene. DNA for the CDR3: TGTGCCAGCAGCTCCGCTTTGAGGGGACTACTCTACAATGAGCAGTTCTTC. It translates to CASSSALRGLLYNEQFF. Variable domain in full (rest from reference TRBV7-6 and TRBJ2-1): GAGVSQSPRYKVTKRGQDVALRCDPISGHVSLYWYRQALGQGPEFLTYFNYEAQQDKSGLPNDRFSAERPEGSISTLTIQRTEQRDSAMYRCASSSALRGLLYNEQFFGPGTRLTVL.

The rearrangement joins TRBV30 to TRBJ1-5; perhaps TRBD1 as D (5 bases). The CDR3 loop spans 14 amino acids. Germline CDR1 reads GTSNPN; CDR2 reads SVGIG (reference sequence). Trimming cost V 2 bases and J 2 bases, with 10 bases left between them. This CDR3 reads CAWSPTGGNQPQHF. The CDR3 DNA follows: TGTGCCTGGAGTCCTACAGGTGGCAATCAGCCCCAGCATTTT.

This clonotype was seen more than once but under ten times. The chain has TRBV5-1 and TRBJ1-5; no clear D. The CDR3 runs to 15 residues. V was cut by 5 bases and J by 0 bases, with 12 bases left in between. The V gene's germline CDR1 is SGHRS and CDR2 YFSETQ. Here the CDR3 reads CASRQGISSNQPQHF. The CDR3 DNA sequence: TGCGCCAGCAGACAAGGGATTAGTAGCAATCAGCCCCAGCATTTT.

Points on this clonotype: A read error is likely, as this CDR3 ends without the conserved phenylalanine or tryptophan. The chain couples TRBV20-1 to TRBJ2-5, with 7 positions matching TRBD2. The germline V gene encodes CDR1 DFQATT and CDR2 SNEGSKA (reference sequence). The CDR3 covers 14 residues. V shed 0 bases, J shed 4 bases, and the junction held 5 bases outside the gene matches. This CDR3 is CSAREAGALETQYL. The CDR3 region has the DNA TGCAGTGCTAGAGAGGCGGGAGCACTAGAGACCCAGTACCTC.

This clonotype was counted between two and nine times. The rearrangement uses TRBV19 and TRBJ1-2; D not resolved. The V gene lost 8 bases and the J gene lost 5 bases, with 9 bases spanning the gap. The CDR3 contains 11 residues. Germline values: CDR1 LNHDA, CDR2 SQIVND (reference sequence). In DNA form, the CDR3 reads TGTGCCAGTGCCATTGGGTATGGCTACACCTTC. As protein: CASAIGYGYTF.

This clonotype was found a few times. The chain is built from TRBV20-1 and TRBJ2-3; D is possibly TRBD2 (7 bases). This CDR3 contains 14 residues. Per the germline V gene, CDR1 is DFQATT and CDR2 is SNEGSKA (reference sequence). V was cut by 5 bases and J by 7 bases, with 19 bases left in between. For the CDR3, the DNA is TGCAGTGCTGCCCCGGGGGGCCGTGGGAATACGCAGTATTTT. Residues: CSAAPGGRGNTQYF.